This record covers a single T cell receptor beta chain. Its antigen is unknown. No base-level quality is on record; no much larger clone is a single base apart. The immunoSEQ Assay, a bias-controlled multiplex PCR, was used to amplify TCRbeta CDR3 regions from genomic DNA. The original methods were these. Within the assay, amplification of reference gene primers was used to estimate how many nucleated cells each sample contained. To quantify the absolute abundance of each unique TCRbeta CDR3 rearrangement, sequence reads were collapsed and filtered. Productive Simpson clonality was computed per sample as the square root of Simpson's diversity index over productive rearrangements. TCRdb took this table from immuneACCESS and kept in-frame rearrangements with V and J called. Such tables lack part of the clones; where checked against another copy, unresolved V genes explain under half of the gap, and the rest is unexplained. V and J calls and clone size come straight from that table; D and trimming were deduced from the DNA. The sample includes hundreds of thousands of clones, with 92% observed a single time. The biggest ten clones account for 0.82% of the sample.

One collaborating source in Seattle enrolled patients during active infection and followed them longitudinally through the course of disease. Whole blood was collected in K2EDTA tubes by collaborating institutions according to the institutions' own protocols. For TCRbeta analysis, collaborators shipped samples as frozen whole blood, isolated PBMCs, or DNA extracted from either of those sample types. This entry is derived from a study of blood T cell repertoires in COVID-19 (dated by TCRdb to the early 2020s). Context from the whole study: The collaborator samples originated in the United States, Italy and Spain and spanned the acute and convalescent phases of COVID-19. The material from the prospective study consisted of cDNA or gDNA derived from T cells, B-cell-depleted T cells, or PBMCs. Subjects who had been exposed to COVID-19, were actively infected with it, or had recovered from it provided the deeply sampled blood TCRbeta repertoires that made up the dataset. The repertoires were released in a freely available public database meant as a resource for research on the immune response to SARS-CoV-2. The samples were drawn from the first 160 participants of the ongoing ImmuneRACE study and from some 1,300 subjects provided by 6 global collaborators. Sample metadata almost always included a de-identified subject ID, COVID-19 status, age in years and sex. Where available, HLA class I and class II types were taken from metadata supplied by the sample provider and were not determined by assay-based typing.

The trim is 1 base for V and 7 bases for J, with a gap of 14 bases between the germline ends. From the cysteine through the phenylalanine, the CDR3 covers 15 amino acids. Only the CDR3 DNA is retained, 45 bases long and in frame from the first base. CDR1 and CDR2 are read off the germline V gene as LGHNA and YSLEER. Results and caveats for the whole study, not just this receptor: The quantity of clinical and demographic metadata differed by source and by participant and was supplied without curation.

Recombination joined TRBV4-3 with TRBJ1-5, and TRBD1 may be the D gene, going by 6 matching bases. The sample consisted of peripheral blood. This TCR was sampled from a man aged 60-69 years with COVID-19, enrolled during active disease. The CDR3 corresponds to CASSQVSGVGQPQHF. The DNA sequence follows: TGCGCCAGCAGCCAAGTGTCAGGGGTCGGCCAGCCCCAGCATTTT.